The rows below give T cell receptor beta chains drawn from one sample of a study of shared clonotypes between healthy human individuals. The data were produced by immunoSEQ multiplex PCR, yet TCRdb's version contains in-frame clones alone and is incomplete. This table holds 2 million to 2.5 million clones, about 94% found once. Sequenced sample: naive CD4+ T cells sorted from blood. The source is a man younger than 30 in good health. The CDR3 runs from the conserved cysteine through the conserved F or W. Fields, in order: clone size, J gene, V gene, D gene, CDR3 DNA, CDR3 protein. The D gene is left open where the match is weak. Clone sizes are given selectively: once, few, many, or a class where the clone is expanded.

clone_size: -; j_call: TRBJ1-2; v_call: TRBV6-1; d_call: -; cdr3_nt: TGTGCCAGCCGTGTAGCGGGGGGCGCCTATGGCTACACCTTC; cdr3_aa: CASRVAGGAYGYTF
clone_size: -; j_call: TRBJ2-7; v_call: TRBV2; d_call: TRBD2; cdr3_nt: TGTGCCAGCCGACTTTCTAGCGGGGGGAGCTACGAGCAGTACTTC; cdr3_aa: CASRLSSGGSYEQYF
clone_size: -; j_call: TRBJ2-1; v_call: TRBV5-1; d_call: TRBD2; cdr3_nt: TGCGCCAGCAGCTTCCCGGGACTAGCGGGGGACAATGAGCAGTTCTTC; cdr3_aa: CASSFPGLAGDNEQFF
clone_size: -; j_call: TRBJ2-2; v_call: TRBV5-1; d_call: TRBD2; cdr3_nt: TGCGCCAGCAGCCTAAATCCTAGCGGGAGGCCCTCTAACACCGGGGAGCTGTTTTTT; cdr3_aa: CASSLNPSGRPSNTGELFF
clone_size: -; j_call: TRBJ2-3; v_call: TRBV7-2; d_call: -; cdr3_nt: TGTGCCAGCAGCTTAATTAACAAGCGGATAATCACAGATACGCAGTATTTT; cdr3_aa: CASSLINKRIITDTQYF
clone_size: -; j_call: TRBJ2-1; v_call: TRBV19; d_call: -; cdr3_nt: TGTGCCAGTAGTATAGGAGCTTTTGAGCAGTTCTTC; cdr3_aa: CASSIGAFEQFF
clone_size: -; j_call: TRBJ2-7; v_call: TRBV4-3; d_call: -; cdr3_nt: TGCGCCAGCAGCCAAGTCACAGAAAGCTACGAGCAGTACTTC; cdr3_aa: CASSQVTESYEQYF
clone_size: -; j_call: TRBJ1-2; v_call: TRBV6-5; d_call: -; cdr3_nt: TGTGCCAGCAGTTACTCCGAGGGGTACTACGGCTACACCTTC; cdr3_aa: CASSYSEGYYGYTF
clone_size: -; j_call: TRBJ2-7; v_call: TRBV5-1; d_call: TRBD1; cdr3_nt: TGCGCCAGCAGCCCCGAAGGACAGGGTGCCGACTTC; cdr3_aa: CASSPEGQGADF
clone_size: -; j_call: TRBJ2-3; v_call: TRBV5-1; d_call: TRBD2; cdr3_nt: TGCGCCAGCAGCCCGGACCGAGGACTAGCTGGTAGCACAGATACGCAGTATTTT; cdr3_aa: CASSPDRGLAGSTDTQYF
clone_size: -; j_call: TRBJ2-1; v_call: TRBV2; d_call: -; cdr3_nt: TGTGCCAGCAGCGGGACTTTTGAGCAGTTCTTC; cdr3_aa: CASSGTFEQFF
clone_size: -; j_call: TRBJ1-6; v_call: TRBV2; d_call: -; cdr3_nt: TGTGCCAGCAGTGACCAGGCTAGCTATAATTCACCCCTCCACTTT; cdr3_aa: CASSDQASYNSPLHF
clone_size: once; j_call: TRBJ1-4; v_call: TRBV6-1; d_call: -; cdr3_nt: TGTGCCAGCAGCGGAAGGTTTGGGGAAAAACTGTTTTTT; cdr3_aa: CASSGRFGEKLFF
clone_size: -; j_call: TRBJ2-1; v_call: TRBV30; d_call: -; cdr3_nt: TGTGCCTGGAGTGTCTTGTTTAGCCCATCTTCTAGCTCCTACAATGAGCAGTTCTTC; cdr3_aa: CAWSVLFSPSSSSYNEQFF
clone_size: -; j_call: TRBJ2-5; v_call: TRBV27; d_call: -; cdr3_nt: TGTGCCAGCAGTTTAAGGACCCCAGCAGGGACCCAGTACTTC; cdr3_aa: CASSLRTPAGTQYF
clone_size: -; j_call: TRBJ1-2; v_call: TRBV4-1; d_call: -; cdr3_nt: TGCGCCAGCAGCCACCCGCGGGTAAGTGGCTACACCTTC; cdr3_aa: CASSHPRVSGYTF
clone_size: -; j_call: TRBJ1-1; v_call: TRBV11-2; d_call: TRBD1; cdr3_nt: TGTGCCAGCAGCTCCGGACAGGGGGCGCGGGGGACTGAAGCTTTCTTT; cdr3_aa: CASSSGQGARGTEAFF
clone_size: -; j_call: TRBJ2-7; v_call: TRBV27; d_call: -; cdr3_nt: TGTGCCAGCAGTTTTGTGCAGGGAGCGTACGAGCAGTACTTC; cdr3_aa: CASSFVQGAYEQYF
clone_size: -; j_call: TRBJ1-4; v_call: TRBV7-2; d_call: -; cdr3_nt: TGTGCCAGCAGCCTATATGGAGGGGGAACCGAAAAACTGTTTTTT; cdr3_aa: CASSLYGGGTEKLFF
clone_size: -; j_call: TRBJ2-5; v_call: TRBV5-1; d_call: TRBD1; cdr3_nt: TGCGCCAGCAGCTCGGGACAGGGAAGGACGGAGACCCAGTACTTC; cdr3_aa: CASSSGQGRTETQYF
clone_size: -; j_call: TRBJ2-3; v_call: TRBV19; d_call: TRBD2; cdr3_nt: TGTGCCAGTAGTAAAACTAGCGGGAGGGCCGAACGCACAGATACGCAGTATTTT; cdr3_aa: CASSKTSGRAERTDTQYF
clone_size: -; j_call: TRBJ2-1; v_call: TRBV9; d_call: -; cdr3_nt: TGTGCCAGCAGCGCCCCACCCAGGGGAAGCTACAATGAGCAGTTCTTC; cdr3_aa: CASSAPPRGSYNEQFF
clone_size: -; j_call: TRBJ2-7; v_call: TRBV28; d_call: TRBD2; cdr3_nt: TGTGCCAGCAGCTCTCTAGCGGTTTCCTACGAGCAGTACTTC; cdr3_aa: CASSSLAVSYEQYF
clone_size: once; j_call: TRBJ2-7; v_call: TRBV6-6; d_call: -; cdr3_nt: TGTGCCAGCAGTTACCGTGCGGGGACGGTACACTACGAGCAGTACTTC; cdr3_aa: CASSYRAGTVHYEQYF
clone_size: -; j_call: TRBJ2-2; v_call: TRBV28; d_call: -; cdr3_nt: TGTGCCAGCAGCCAAGGCAGGGGCTCCACCGGGGAGCTGTTTTTT; cdr3_aa: CASSQGRGSTGELFF
clone_size: -; j_call: TRBJ2-2; v_call: TRBV5-6; d_call: TRBD1; cdr3_nt: TGTGCCAGCAGCCCGAGGCAGGGGGCGCTTACGACCGGGGAGCTGTTTTTT; cdr3_aa: CASSPRQGALTTGELFF
clone_size: -; j_call: TRBJ1-1; v_call: TRBV7-2; d_call: -; cdr3_nt: TGTGCCAGCAGCTTAGCGGTGGCAGGGGACACTGAAGCTTTCTTT; cdr3_aa: CASSLAVAGDTEAFF
clone_size: -; j_call: TRBJ2-7; v_call: TRBV7-9; d_call: TRBD1; cdr3_nt: TGTGCCAGCAGCTTAGCTGCGACAGGGATCCCCTACGAGCAGTACTTC; cdr3_aa: CASSLAATGIPYEQYF
clone_size: -; j_call: TRBJ2-4; v_call: TRBV5-1; d_call: TRBD1; cdr3_nt: TGCGCCAGCAGCGGGGGACAGGCCCGAGGGGACATTCAGTACTTC; cdr3_aa: CASSGGQARGDIQYF
clone_size: -; j_call: TRBJ1-2; v_call: TRBV27; d_call: -; cdr3_nt: TGTGCCAGCAGCCGCACAGGGTCCTATGGCTACACCTTC; cdr3_aa: CASSRTGSYGYTF
clone_size: -; j_call: TRBJ1-3; v_call: TRBV9; d_call: -; cdr3_nt: TGTGCCAGCAGCGTAGCCCAGGGGTCGGGAAACACCATATATTTT; cdr3_aa: CASSVAQGSGNTIYF
clone_size: -; j_call: TRBJ1-2; v_call: TRBV7-9; d_call: -; cdr3_nt: TGTGCCAGCAACACACCGGGAGGATATAACTATGGCTACACCTTC; cdr3_aa: CASNTPGGYNYGYTF
clone_size: -; j_call: TRBJ2-1; v_call: TRBV18; d_call: TRBD1; cdr3_nt: TGTGCCAGCTCACCTGGACAGGAGCAATACAATGAGCAGTTCTTC; cdr3_aa: CASSPGQEQYNEQFF
clone_size: -; j_call: TRBJ1-1; v_call: TRBV15; d_call: -; cdr3_nt: TGTGCCACCAGCAGCGGACCCAACACTGAAGCTTTCTTT; cdr3_aa: CATSSGPNTEAFF
clone_size: few; j_call: TRBJ2-7; v_call: TRBV10-3; d_call: -; cdr3_nt: TGTGCCATCAGTGAAGGGTACGAGCAGTACTTC; cdr3_aa: CAISEGYEQYF
clone_size: -; j_call: TRBJ2-5; v_call: TRBV10-3; d_call: -; cdr3_nt: TGTGCCATCAGTGATGGCCTTCTCCGGGAGACCCAGTACTTC; cdr3_aa: CAISDGLLRETQYF
clone_size: -; j_call: TRBJ1-2; v_call: TRBV7-2; d_call: TRBD1; cdr3_nt: TGTGCCAGCACCTCGAACAGGGGGCTTGGCTACACCTTC; cdr3_aa: CASTSNRGLGYTF
clone_size: -; j_call: TRBJ2-7; v_call: TRBV4-1; d_call: -; cdr3_nt: TGCGCCAGCAGCCAAGAGGTGCGACCACCCCCGACCGAGCAGTACTTC; cdr3_aa: CASSQEVRPPPTEQYF
clone_size: -; j_call: TRBJ2-7; v_call: TRBV5-1; d_call: -; cdr3_nt: TGCGCCAGCAGCTTGGGGCAGGGCGGGGACGAGCAGTACTTC; cdr3_aa: CASSLGQGGDEQYF
clone_size: -; j_call: TRBJ2-2; v_call: TRBV5-6; d_call: -; cdr3_nt: TGTGCCAGCAGCTTGCTACAGACAACGAACACCGGGGAGCTGTTTTTT; cdr3_aa: CASSLLQTTNTGELFF
clone_size: -; j_call: TRBJ1-3; v_call: TRBV18; d_call: -; cdr3_nt: TGTGCCAGCTCACCGGATAGGCGGATGAACACCATATATTTT; cdr3_aa: CASSPDRRMNTIYF
clone_size: few; j_call: TRBJ1-5; v_call: TRBV6-6; d_call: -; cdr3_nt: TGTGCCAGCAGTCGGTGGCAGGGCCAGCCCCAGCATTTT; cdr3_aa: CASSRWQGQPQHF
clone_size: -; j_call: TRBJ2-3; v_call: TRBV10-3; d_call: TRBD1; cdr3_nt: TGTGCCATCAGTGAGTCGCAGGACAGGACGCAGTATTTT; cdr3_aa: CAISESQDRTQYF
clone_size: -; j_call: TRBJ2-7; v_call: TRBV11-2; d_call: TRBD2; cdr3_nt: TGTGCCAGCAGGCAAACCGGGACTAGCGCCCACGAGCAGTACTTC; cdr3_aa: CASRQTGTSAHEQYF
clone_size: few; j_call: TRBJ2-1; v_call: TRBV18; d_call: -; cdr3_nt: TGTGCCAGCTCACCTGGTGACAGGGAGGCGTACAATGAGCAGTTCTTC; cdr3_aa: CASSPGDREAYNEQFF
clone_size: -; j_call: TRBJ2-3; v_call: TRBV6-5; d_call: -; cdr3_nt: TGTGCCAGCAGTTACCAAGCAGGAGATACGCAGTATTTT; cdr3_aa: CASSYQAGDTQYF